The clone carrying this T cell receptor (beta chain) was observed a few times. This sample stems from a study of blood T cell repertoires in COVID-19. Study context: PBMCs, B-cell-depleted T cells, or T cells provided the cDNA or gDNA that made up the material.

In the original workflow: Scientists estimated how many nucleated cells there were by amplifying reference gene primers. Repertoires were generated with immunoSEQ multiplex PCR, while TCRdb's copy carries only in-frame clones and drops some. V and J calls and clone size are those listed in that table; D and trimming were worked out from the DNA. This sample yields some 200,000 clones, of which about 80% are seen a single time; around 7.5% belongs to the top ten. The study assigned cohorts using participant-reported clinical history. Looked up from germline, CDR1 is LGHNA and CDR2 is YSLEER. The V gene end was trimmed by 0 bases and the J gene end by 5 bases; junction bases not matched to a gene: 14. The CDR3 is made up of 20 amino acids.

This chain links TRBV4-3 with TRBJ1-4; 11 positions agree with TRBD1. The sequenced sample was PBMCs or T cells enriched from blood (not recorded which). The receptor's source is a man between 35 and 55 years old who had recovered from COVID-19. DNA of the CDR3: TGCGCCAGCAGCCAAGAATGGGACAGGGGGACTCTGGTGAGAAATGAAAAACTGTTTTTT. Translating it yields CASSQEWDRGTLVRNEKLFF.